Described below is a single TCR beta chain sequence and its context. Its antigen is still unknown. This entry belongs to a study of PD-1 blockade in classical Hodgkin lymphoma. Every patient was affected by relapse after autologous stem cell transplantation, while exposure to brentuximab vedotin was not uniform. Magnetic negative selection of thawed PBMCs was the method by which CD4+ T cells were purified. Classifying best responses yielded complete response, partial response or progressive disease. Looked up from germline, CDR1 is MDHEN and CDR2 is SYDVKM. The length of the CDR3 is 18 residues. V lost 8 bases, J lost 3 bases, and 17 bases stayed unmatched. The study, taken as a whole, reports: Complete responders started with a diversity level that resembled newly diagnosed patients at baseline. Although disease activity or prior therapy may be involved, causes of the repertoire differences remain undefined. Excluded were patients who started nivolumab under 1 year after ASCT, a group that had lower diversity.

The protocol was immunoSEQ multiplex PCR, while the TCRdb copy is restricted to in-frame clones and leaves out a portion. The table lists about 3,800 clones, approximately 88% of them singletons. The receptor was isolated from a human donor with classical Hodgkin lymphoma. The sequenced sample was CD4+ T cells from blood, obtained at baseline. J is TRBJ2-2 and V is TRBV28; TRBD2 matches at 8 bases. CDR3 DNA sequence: TGTGCCAGCCGGGGGGGGCCCTTAATCAGTACATACACCGGGGAGCTGTTTTTT. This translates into CASRGGPLISTYTGELFF.